A selection of T cell receptor beta chains follows, all from one sample in a study of blood T cell repertoires in COVID-19. Data came from immunoSEQ multiplex PCR; TCRdb stores just in-frame clones and leaves some out. Of 130,000 or so clones in the sample, about 86% were seen once. The sample consisted of PBMCs or T cells enriched from blood (not recorded which). The receptors come from a man aged 35 to 55 with acute COVID-19. Each CDR3 is given with its conserved first and last residue. D genes are given only for firm matches. Where a row states a size, it is once, few, many or the class of an expanded clone; other rows omit it.

d_call: TRBD2
clone_size: few
v_call: TRBV5-1
j_call: TRBJ2-1
cdr3_aa: CASRTSGSINPYNEQFF
cdr3_nt: TGCGCCAGCAGGACTAGCGGGAGTATAAACCCCTACAATGAGCAGTTCTTC

d_call: .
clone_size: .
v_call: TRBV30
j_call: TRBJ2-7
cdr3_aa: CAWSVRDEQYF
cdr3_nt: TGTGCCTGGAGTGTCAGGGACGAGCAGTACTTC

d_call: TRBD2
clone_size: .
v_call: TRBV9
j_call: TRBJ2-4
cdr3_aa: CASSLSGGANGPKNIQYF
cdr3_nt: TGTGCCAGCAGCCTATCGGGAGGGGCTAATGGGCCCAAAAACATTCAGTACTTC

d_call: TRBD1
clone_size: .
v_call: TRBV24-1
j_call: TRBJ1-1
cdr3_aa: CATSDSGGNGEAFF
cdr3_nt: TGTGCCACCAGTGATTCAGGGGGCAATGGTGAAGCTTTCTTT

d_call: .
clone_size: .
v_call: TRBV10-2
j_call: TRBJ2-1
cdr3_aa: CASVGGYNEQFF
cdr3_nt: TGCGCCAGCGTAGGCGGCTACAATGAGCAGTTCTTC

d_call: .
clone_size: .
v_call: TRBV30
j_call: TRBJ1-5
cdr3_aa: CAWSSGDRQPQHF
cdr3_nt: TGTGCCTGGAGTTCAGGGGATCGGCAGCCCCAGCATTTT

d_call: .
clone_size: once
v_call: TRBV5-5
j_call: TRBJ1-5
cdr3_aa: CASSSTTTKGNQPQHF
cdr3_nt: TGTGCCAGCAGCTCGACGACGACTAAAGGCAATCAGCCCCAGCATTTT

d_call: .
clone_size: .
v_call: TRBV18
j_call: TRBJ1-1
cdr3_aa: CASSPVVGMNTEAFF
cdr3_nt: TGTGCCAGCTCACCTGTAGTCGGTATGAACACTGAAGCTTTCTTT

d_call: .
clone_size: .
v_call: TRBV13
j_call: TRBJ1-2
cdr3_aa: CASSFRWEGGYTF
cdr3_nt: TGTGCCAGCAGCTTCCGTTGGGAGGGTGGCTACACCTTC

d_call: TRBD1
clone_size: .
v_call: TRBV27
j_call: TRBJ2-5
cdr3_aa: CASRSTGQETQYF
cdr3_nt: TGTGCCAGCAGGTCGACAGGGCAAGAGACCCAGTACTTC

d_call: TRBD2
clone_size: .
v_call: TRBV5-1
j_call: TRBJ2-3
cdr3_aa: CASSLTLAGGPQSQYF
cdr3_nt: TGCGCCAGCAGCTTGACTTTAGCGGGAGGGCCCCAGTCGCAGTATTTT

d_call: .
clone_size: .
v_call: TRBV9
j_call: TRBJ1-1
cdr3_aa: CASSVTGTPNTEAFF
cdr3_nt: TGTGCCAGCAGCGTCACCGGGACACCGAACACTGAAGCTTTCTTT

d_call: TRBD1
clone_size: .
v_call: TRBV6-5
j_call: TRBJ1-2
cdr3_aa: CASSTGTEANYGYTF
cdr3_nt: TGTGCCAGCAGTACTGGGACAGAAGCTAACTATGGCTACACCTTC

d_call: .
clone_size: .
v_call: TRBV18
j_call: TRBJ2-5
cdr3_aa: CASSRQGFQETQYF
cdr3_nt: TGTGCCAGCTCGAGGCAGGGATTCCAAGAGACCCAGTACTTC

d_call: TRBD1
clone_size: .
v_call: TRBV5-1
j_call: TRBJ2-3
cdr3_aa: CASSRGDRETDTQYF
cdr3_nt: TGCGCCAGCAGCCGGGGGGACAGGGAGACAGATACGCAGTATTTT

d_call: .
clone_size: .
v_call: TRBV29-1
j_call: TRBJ1-2
cdr3_aa: CSVAVGSGGYGYTF
cdr3_nt: TGCAGCGTTGCGGTCGGCTCGGGGGGCTATGGCTACACCTTC